A selection of T cell receptor beta chains follows, all from one sample in a study of T-cell reconstitution after alpha-beta-depleted transplantation in children. TCRdb fed the PCR reads into MiXCR, producing one record per CDR3 protein. The sample has almost 500,000 distinct CDR3 sequences, roughly a tenth seen once. The material sequenced was PBMCs, taken before TCRalphabeta/CD19-depleted stem cell transplant. Receptor source: a child aged 2 to 9 with inherited bone marrow failure, due to receive a stem cell transplant. The CDR3 runs from the conserved cysteine through the conserved F or W. Only part of the rows carry a size: once, few, many, or a class if the clone is expanded.

cdr3_aa v_call clone_size
CASSPRLARMGSDTQYF TRBV11-2 few
CASSQDAGLAGVAYNEQFF TRBV3-1 many
CASSLGGGRRSGANVLTF TRBV11-2 few
CASSERYLGTHNEQFF TRBV3-1 many
CSVKNGQGLEAFF TRBV29-1 many
CASMIAGWGNQPQHF TRBV6-1 many
CASSPPGQAYEQYF TRBV7-9 many
CASSAIMGNEKLFF TRBV2 many
CASSLRLILAASTDTQYF TRBV7-8 once
CASSLEGTSGRVGNEQFF TRBV5-4 NA
CASSFGLPSEQYF TRBV12-3/TRBV12-4 many
CASSQFLAGAGEQYF TRBV3-1 many
CATGQGGTGELFF TRBV6-1 NA
CASSLAGVGDTQYF TRBV5-1 many
CASTFEMAEQYF TRBV2 many
CASSFGRLFYNEQFF TRBV7-9 many
CASSPTGFDTEAFF TRBV18 many
CASTLGHLQNTEAFF TRBV27 many
CASSLTFSQGNYGYTF TRBV5-1 many
CASSPREGVGEQYF TRBV4-3 many
CASSLSRGGYTF TRBV5-6 many
CASSQKYRYNEQFF TRBV3-1 many
CASSPQRADYNEQFF TRBV13 many
CATSRRTGGREKLFF TRBV15 NA
CASSSPGHTEAFF TRBV7-2 few
CASSLWQFGYEQYF TRBV28 NA
CAISEMRGLVWGSEFF TRBV10-3 NA
CASSFGGEGTDTQYF TRBV7-6 many
CASSPRASGTHEQFF TRBV19 NA
CASSLGTAPGANVLTF TRBV7-9 many
CASSHTLKQPQHF TRBV3-1 many
CSVVFAETQYF TRBV29-1 many
CSVQWLTPTGELFF TRBV29-1 many
CSARTSATYEQYF TRBV20-1 NA
CASSYPRAEAFF TRBV7-2 many
CASSSRLAGIGDEQFF TRBV7-9 many
CASSTFPATNTEAFF TRBV27 many
CSASDTGGMANTEAFF TRBV20-1 few
CASSSIQSYEQYF TRBV27 many
CASSLADPAGEVEQFF TRBV12-3/TRBV12-4 NA
CASSFTLAGVGTQYF TRBV13 many
CASRQWASGSRDEQFF TRBV13 many
CASGHGDYEQYF TRBV27 many
CASRSLQGRLRQPQHF TRBV6-2/TRBV6-3 many
CSAREANTDTQYF TRBV20-1 many
CASSLGDSRQETQYF TRBV28 many